This TCR beta chain comes out of a study of cytomegalovirus exposure and HLA in healthy donors. The PCR employed 60 Vbeta primers together with 13 Jbeta primers. Generated by immunoSEQ multiplex PCR, the TCRdb table keeps only in-frame clones and is missing some. The sample records around 85,000 clones, roughly 80% being singletons. V lost 2 bases and J lost 9, with 20 bases in between. The CDR3 totals 16 residues. Germline loops: CDR1 SGHAT, CDR2 FQNNGV. J is TRBJ2-1 and V is TRBV11-2; TRBD2 is a possible D gene (7 bases). The TCR originated in a man aged 50-60 years in good health and CMV-seropositive. Sequenced: PBMCs. The CDR3 is CASSLTGGQGRGEQFF. The CDR3 DNA reads TGTGCCAGCAGCTTAACCGGCGGCCAGGGGAGGGGTGAGCAGTTCTTC.